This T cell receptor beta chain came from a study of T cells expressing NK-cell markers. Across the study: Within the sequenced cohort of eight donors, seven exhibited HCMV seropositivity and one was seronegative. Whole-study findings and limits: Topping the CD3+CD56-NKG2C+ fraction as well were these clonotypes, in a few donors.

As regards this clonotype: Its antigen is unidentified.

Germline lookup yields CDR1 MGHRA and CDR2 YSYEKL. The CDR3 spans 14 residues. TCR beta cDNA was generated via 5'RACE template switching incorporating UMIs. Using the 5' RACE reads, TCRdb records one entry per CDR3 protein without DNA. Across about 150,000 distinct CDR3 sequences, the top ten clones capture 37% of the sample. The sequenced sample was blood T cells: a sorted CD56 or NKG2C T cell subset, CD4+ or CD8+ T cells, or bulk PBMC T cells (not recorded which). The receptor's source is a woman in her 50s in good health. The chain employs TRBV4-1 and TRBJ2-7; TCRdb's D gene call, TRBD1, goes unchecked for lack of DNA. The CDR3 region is CASSQEGRGGEQYF.